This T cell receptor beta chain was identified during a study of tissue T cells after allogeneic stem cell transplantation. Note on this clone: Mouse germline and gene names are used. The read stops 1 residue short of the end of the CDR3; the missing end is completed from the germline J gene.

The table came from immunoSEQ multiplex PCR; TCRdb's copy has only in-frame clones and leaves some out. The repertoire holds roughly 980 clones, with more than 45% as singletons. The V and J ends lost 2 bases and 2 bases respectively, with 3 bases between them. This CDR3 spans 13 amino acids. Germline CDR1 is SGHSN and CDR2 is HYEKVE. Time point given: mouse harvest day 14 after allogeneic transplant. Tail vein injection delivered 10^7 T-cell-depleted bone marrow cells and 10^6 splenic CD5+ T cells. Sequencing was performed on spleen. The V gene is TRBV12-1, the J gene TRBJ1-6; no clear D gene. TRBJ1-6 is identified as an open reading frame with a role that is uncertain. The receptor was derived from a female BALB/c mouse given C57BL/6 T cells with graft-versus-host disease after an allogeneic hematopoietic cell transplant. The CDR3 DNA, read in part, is TGTGCCAGCTCTCAGACCTATAATTCGCCCCTCTAC. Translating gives CASSQTYNSPLY. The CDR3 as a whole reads CASSQTYNSPLYF.